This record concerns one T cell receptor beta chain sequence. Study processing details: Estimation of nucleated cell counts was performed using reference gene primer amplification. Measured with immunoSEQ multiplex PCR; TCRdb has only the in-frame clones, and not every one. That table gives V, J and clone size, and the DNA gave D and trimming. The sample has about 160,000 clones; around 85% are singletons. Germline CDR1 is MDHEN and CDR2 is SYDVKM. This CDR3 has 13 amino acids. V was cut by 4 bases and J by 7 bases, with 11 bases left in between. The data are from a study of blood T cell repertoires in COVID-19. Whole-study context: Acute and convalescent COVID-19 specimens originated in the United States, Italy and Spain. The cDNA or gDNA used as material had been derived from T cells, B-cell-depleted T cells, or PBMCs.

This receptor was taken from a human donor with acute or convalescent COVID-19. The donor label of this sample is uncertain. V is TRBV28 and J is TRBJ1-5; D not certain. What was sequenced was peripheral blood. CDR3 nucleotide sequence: TGTGCCAGCAGTTCGGGTCTAAACCAGCCCCAGCATTTT. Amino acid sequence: CASSSGLNQPQHF.